One sample yielded the 16 T cell receptor beta chains listed below, sequenced in a study of T cell clonality in common variable immunodeficiency. TCRdb keeps only in-frame clones here, not all; method: immunoSEQ multiplex PCR. The sample presents about 52,000 clones, none singletons. Sequences were obtained from peripheral blood mononuclear cells. The receptor source for this set is a person aged 18 to 75 in good health.

Points on this clone: Coverage ceases 3 residues before the CDR3 finishes, and the germline J gene fills in the end. The genes are TRBV20-1 and TRBJ2-1; 12 positions agree with TRBD2. Germline V gene lookup returns CDR1 DFQATT and CDR2 SNEGSKA (reference sequence). The CDR3 consists of 18 residues. V shed 5 bases, J shed 1 base, and the junction held 12 bases outside the gene matches. CDR3 sequence reads: CSAPGGLAGPGSYNEQFF. The sequenced part of the CDR3 DNA is TGCAGTGCTCCGGGGGGACTAGCGGGCCCCGGTTCCTACAATGAG.

This clone was recorded many times. The missing CDR3 end, 3 residues past where the read stops, is filled in from the germline J gene. J is TRBJ1-1 and V is TRBV7-9, with D maybe TRBD1 (5 bases). Germline V CDR1 and CDR2: SEHNR, FQNEAQ (reference sequence). This CDR3 has 14 amino acids. Trimming shortened V by 0 bases and J by 4 bases, and 9 bases separated the two germline ends. The CDR3: CASSLADSPTEAFF. CDR3 DNA, as far as it was read: TGTGCCAGCAGCTTAGCAGACAGTCCCACTGAA.

With regard to this clone: The DNA ends 3 residues before the CDR3 does, and the rest of the CDR3 is filled in from the germline J gene. The gene calls are TRBV10-2 and TRBJ1-2; 7 bases fit TRBD1. This CDR3 has 14 residues. V shed 7 bases and J 2 bases; nucleotides not matched to a gene: 7. Germline CDR1 and CDR2: WSHSY and SAAADI. The CDR3 sequence: CASNAGQDNYGYTF. The CDR3 bases that were read are TGCGCCAGCAATGCCGGACAGGACAACTATGGC.

Comments on this clone: The read halts 3 residues ahead of the CDR3 end, with the missing end drawn from the germline J gene. The V and J genes are TRBV6-1 and TRBJ2-4, with 8 bases fitting TRBD1. Germline-derived CDR1 and CDR2 are MNHNS and SASEGT. This CDR3 has 16 residues. The covered CDR3 bases are TGTGCCAGCAGTGCTACTGCAGGGGGCGGGTACTATGGT. Translated, it gives CASSATAGGGYYG. The entire CDR3 sequence reads CASSATAGGGYYGQYF.

This clone came up a few times. The missing CDR3 end, 3 residues past where the read stops, is filled in from the germline J gene. The rearrangement uses TRBV30 and TRBJ2-4; a weak D match, TRBD2 (6 bases). The CDR3 loop spans 13 amino acids. Germline V gives CDR1 GTSNPN, CDR2 SVGIG (reference sequence). The sequenced CDR3 bases are TGTGCCTGGAGAGGAGGGTCCCCCTATGGT. This codes for CAWRGGSPYG. The full CDR3 sequence reads CAWRGGSPYGQYF. The full variable domain, completed using reference TRBV30 and TRBJ2-4, is SQTIHQWPATLVQPVGSPLSLECTVEGTSNPNLYWYRQAAGRGLQLLFYSVGIGQISSEVPQNLSASRPQDRQFILSSKKLLLSDSGFYLCAWRGGSPYGQYFGAGTRLSVL.

This clone was seen repeatedly, ten times or more. The sequenced fragment ends 3 residues before the CDR3 boundary, so the rest is inferred from the germline J gene. The rearrangement links TRBV19 to TRBJ1-4; D gene uncertain. This CDR3 has 15 amino acids. CDR1 LNHDA and CDR2 SQIVND come from the germline V gene (reference sequence). With 1 base removed from V and 3 bases from J, the gap between germline ends came to 9 bases. The CDR3 bases that were read are TGTGCCAGTAGTATAGGAGCTCCTGCTAATGAAAAA. Amino acids: CASSIGAPANEK. The entire CDR3 protein reads CASSIGAPANEKLFF.

This clone was seen repeatedly, ten times or more. With the read ending 3 residues before the CDR3 end, the germline J gene is used to fill in that end. The chain couples TRBV5-1 to TRBJ2-2; 9 nucleotides line up with TRBD1. V was clipped by 4 bases and J by 4 bases; unmatched bases: 8. CDR1 and CDR2 (germline): SGHRS, YFSETQ. This CDR3 region has 16 residues. The sequenced CDR3 bases are TGCGCCAGCAGCCGCTCGGGACAGGGTGGCACCGGGGAG. It is translated as CASSRSGQGGTGE. The full CDR3 protein reads CASSRSGQGGTGELFF.

This clone turned up a few times. The observed sequence ends 3 residues before the CDR3 terminus, with the missing tail filled in from the germline J gene. V gene TRBV7-9 combines with J gene TRBJ1-1; D possibly corresponds to TRBD1 (5 bases). In germline, CDR1 is SEHNR, CDR2 FQNEAQ (reference sequence). This CDR3 comprises 14 residues. The CDR3 loop reads CASSLDTVRAEAFF. The covered CDR3 bases are TGTGCCAGCAGCTTAGATACGGTCAGGGCCGAA.

The table lists this clone with many counts. The read finishes 3 residues shy of the CDR3 end, and the germline J gene is used to complete it. This sequence joins TRBV5-1 and TRBJ2-6, with no clear D. Germline V lookup: CDR1 SGHRS, CDR2 YFSETQ. The V end was cut by 4 bases, the J end by 3 bases, with 8 bases between. The CDR3 is 14 amino acids. The CDR3 spells CASSPGNGANVLTF. The DNA read from the CDR3 is TGCGCCAGCAGCCCGGGTAATGGGGCCAACGTC.

This clone was detected only a few times. This clone may be a read error of a much larger clone one base away. The read stops 3 residues short of the end of the CDR3; the missing end is completed from the germline J gene. This chain links TRBV6-1 with TRBJ1-5; D perhaps matches TRBD1 (5 bases). Trimming removed 2 bases at V and 6 bases at J, with 17 bases between. The CDR3 covers 16 residues. Looked up from germline, CDR1 is MNHNS and CDR2 is SASEGT. The sequenced CDR3 bases are TGTGCCAGCAGTGAACGCTGGGCAGGGAACAGTCAGCCC. It translates to CASSERWAGNSQP. The CDR3 reads in full as CASSERWAGNSQPQHF.

At least ten counts were recorded for this clone. The missing CDR3 end, 3 residues past where the read stops, is filled in from the germline J gene. The chain uses TRBV6-2 or TRBV6-3 and TRBJ1-2; 8 bases are shared with TRBD1. Germline lookup yields CDR1 MNHEY and CDR2 SVGEGT. The CDR3 is 14 residues long. The J segment lost 4 bases and the V segment lost 7 bases, leaving 8 bases of the junction unmatched. The CDR3 region is CASNIQGVAYGYTF. The sequenced part of the CDR3 DNA is TGTGCCAGCAATATACAGGGGGTCGCCTATGGC.

This clone was counted many times. The CDR3 end falls 3 residues outside the read, so it is completed with the germline J gene. The chain employs TRBV20-1 and TRBJ1-2; D gene unclear. Per germline, CDR1 DFQATT and CDR2 SNEGSKA (reference sequence). The ends were cut back, 4 bases at V and 4 bases at J, with 10 bases in the middle. The CDR3 is 12 amino acids. The CDR3 bases that were read are TGCAGTGCTAAACATCTCCCCTATGGC. Its protein is CSAKHLPYG. The complete CDR3 reads CSAKHLPYGYTF.

Many counts were recorded for this clone. The CDR3 extends 3 residues past the end of the read, so its final part is completed from the germline J gene. The rearrangement links TRBV20-1 to TRBJ2-2; D is uncertain. Germline CDR1 DFQATT, CDR2 SNEGSKA (reference sequence). The CDR3 sequence is 16 residues long. CDR3 sequence reads: CSANNQLTSTNEKLFF. The CDR3 bases that were read are TGCAGTGCTAATAATCAGCTAACCTCAACTAATGAAAAG.

This clone was observed many times. Read data end 3 residues before the CDR3 end; the end is taken from the germline J gene. J is TRBJ2-1 and V is TRBV7-2; TRBD2 aligns across 10 bases. Germline V lookup: CDR1 SGHTA, CDR2 FQGNSA. The ends lost 2 bases at V and 8 bases at J; junction bases unmatched: 6. The CDR3 sequence is 15 residues long. The CDR3 DNA, read in part, is TGTGCCAGCAGCTTAACAGCGGGGGGGCCCTATGAG. It specifies CASSLTAGGPYE. The CDR3 as a whole reads CASSLTAGGPYEQFF.

This clone was counted only a few times. The CDR3 extends 3 residues past the end of the read, so its final part is completed from the germline J gene. The rearrangement joins TRBV20-1 to TRBJ1-2, with D tentatively TRBD1 (5 bases). This CDR3 is built from 14 residues. V dropped 0 bases and J dropped 7 bases, with 15 bases sitting between them. The germline CDR1 and CDR2 sequences are DFQATT and SNEGSKA (reference sequence). CDR3 sequence: CSARDLRWDSGYTF. CDR3 bases read: TGCAGTGCTAGAGACCTACGGTGGGACTCTGGC.

This clone was picked up many times. The CDR3 end falls 3 residues outside the read, so it is completed with the germline J gene. The chain uses TRBV29-1 and TRBJ2-1; 7 bases agree with TRBD1. This CDR3 has 16 residues. V shed 0 bases, J shed 5 bases, and the junction held 10 bases outside the gene matches. The germline gives CDR1 SQVTM, CDR2 ANQGSEA. The covered CDR3 bases are TGCAGCGTTGAAGATCTAGTGGACAGGTGGGACAATGAG. It translates to CSVEDLVDRWDNE. The entire CDR3 sequence reads CSVEDLVDRWDNEQFF.